This T cell receptor beta chain appears in the sequencing data of a study of cytomegalovirus exposure and HLA in healthy donors. Study findings and constraints: The later analysis indicated that the majority of CMV-associated TCR beta chains appeared HLA-restricted. In a later analysis, compared with equally common non-associated chains, HLA-associated beta chains were more expanded. For presence/absence analyses, sequencing depth was assumed to be roughly uniform across donors.

V shed 5 bases and J 3 bases; nucleotides not matched to a gene: 8. Germline CDR1 is LNHDA and CDR2 is SQIVND (reference sequence). This CDR3 has 16 residues. The count of this clone is one. Its antigen remains unidentified. A multiplex PCR was run with 60 Vbeta primers and 13 Jbeta primers. Clones were read by immunoSEQ multiplex PCR, and TCRdb kept only the in-frame ones, dropping some. This table has roughly 250,000 clones, just under 85% appearing once. The sequence came from a woman in her thirties or forties in good health and CMV-seropositive. Sequences were obtained from PBMCs. This chain links TRBV19 with TRBJ2-3; TRBD2 aligns across 10 bases. For the CDR3, the DNA is TGTGCCAGTAGTTCCGGCAAGCGGGAGGGAACAGATACGCAGTATTTT. It specifies CASSSGKREGTDTQYF.